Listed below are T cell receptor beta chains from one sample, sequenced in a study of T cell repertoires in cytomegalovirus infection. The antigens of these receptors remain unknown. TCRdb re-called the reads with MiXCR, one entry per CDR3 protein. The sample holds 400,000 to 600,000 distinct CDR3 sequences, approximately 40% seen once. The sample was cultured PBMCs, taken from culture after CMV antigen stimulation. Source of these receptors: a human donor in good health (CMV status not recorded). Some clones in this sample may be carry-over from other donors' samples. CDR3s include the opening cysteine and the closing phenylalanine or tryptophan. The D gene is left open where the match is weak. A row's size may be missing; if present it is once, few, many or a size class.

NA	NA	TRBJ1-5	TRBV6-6	CASSRTPLNDQPQHF	TGTGCCAGCAGCCGGACACCACTGAATGATCAGCCCCAGCATTTT
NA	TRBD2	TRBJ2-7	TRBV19	CATGTSGSALSYEQYF	TGTGCCACTGGGACTAGCGGGAGCGCGTTGTCCTACGAGCAGTACTTC
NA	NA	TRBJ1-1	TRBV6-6	CASSRAGGRDTEAFF	TGTGCCAGCAGTAGGGCAGGTGGTAGGGACACTGAAGCTTTCTTT
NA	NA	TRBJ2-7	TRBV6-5	CASSYSPLRAGSSYEQYF	TGTGCCAGCAGTTACTCTCCCCTTAGAGCAGGCTCGTCCTACGAGCAGTACTTC
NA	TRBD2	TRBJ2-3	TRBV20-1	CIVLAGGHQDTQYF	TGCATAGTGCTAGCGGGGGGGCATCAAGATACGCAGTATTTT
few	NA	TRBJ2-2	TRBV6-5	CASSYQDAGYPNTGELFF	TGTGCCAGCAGTTACCAAGATGCAGGGTACCCGAACACCGGGGAGCTGTTTTTT
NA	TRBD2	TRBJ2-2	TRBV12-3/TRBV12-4	CSSRAGGGSGELFF	TGTTCCAGCAGGGCCGGGGGGGGGTCCGGGGAGCTGTTTTTT
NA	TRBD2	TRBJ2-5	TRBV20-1	CSARVAGAGETQYF	TGCAGTGCTAGAGTGGCGGGAGCGGGAGAGACCCAGTACTTC
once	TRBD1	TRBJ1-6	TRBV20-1	CSAPDRGIDNSPLHF	TGCAGTGCTCCTGACAGGGGGATCGATAATTCACCCCTCCACTTT
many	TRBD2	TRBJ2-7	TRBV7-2	CASSFSAGEGEQYF	TGTGCCAGCAGCTTCTCCGCGGGAGAGGGGGAGCAGTACTTC
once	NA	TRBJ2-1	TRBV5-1	CASSSNPPEVRTF	TGCGCCAGCAGCTCGAACCCTCCCGAGGTTCGAACCTTC
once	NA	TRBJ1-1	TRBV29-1	CSVQRGGTEAFF	TGCAGCGTTCAAAGGGGCGGCACTGAAGCTTTCTTT
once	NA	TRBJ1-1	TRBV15	CATSRDVGTGEAFF	TGTGCCACCAGCAGAGATGTTGGGACGGGTGAAGCTTTCTTT
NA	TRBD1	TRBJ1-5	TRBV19	CASWDRGLGQPQHF	TGTGCCAGTTGGGACAGGGGGTTGGGGCAGCCCCAGCATTTT
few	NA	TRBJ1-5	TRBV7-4	CASSLGAANNQPQHF	TGTGCCAGCAGCTTAGGGGCAGCCAACAATCAGCCCCAGCATTTT
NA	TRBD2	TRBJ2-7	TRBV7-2	CASSQVRTSFYEQYF	TGTGCCAGCAGCCAAGTCAGGACTAGCTTCTACGAGCAGTACTTC
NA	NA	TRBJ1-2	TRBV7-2	CASSSHAPRVYGYTF	TGTGCCAGCAGCTCACACGCGCCCCGGGTCTATGGCTACACCTTC
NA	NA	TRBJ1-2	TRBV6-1	CASSLRIYGYTF	TGTGCCAGCAGCCTTAGGATCTATGGCTACACCTTC
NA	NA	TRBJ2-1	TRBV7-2	CASSTSIRGDEQFF	TGTGCCAGCAGCACTAGCATACGAGGGGATGAGCAGTTCTTC
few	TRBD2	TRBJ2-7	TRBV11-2	CASSALLAGGPHEQYF	TGTGCCAGCAGCGCCTTACTAGCGGGAGGCCCCCACGAGCAGTACTTC
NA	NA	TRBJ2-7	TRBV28	CASSSSTGTYEQYF	NA
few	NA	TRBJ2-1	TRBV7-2	CASTPNSDNEQFF	TGTGCCAGCACCCCAAACTCAGACAATGAGCAGTTCTTC
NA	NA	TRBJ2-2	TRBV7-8	CASSPTFGGTGELFF	TGTGCCAGCAGCCCTACCTTTGGCGGTACCGGGGAGCTGTTTTTT
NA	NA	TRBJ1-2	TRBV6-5	CASSYSTVYGVLGYTF	TGTGCCAGCAGTTACTCGACAGTCTACGGGGTATTGGGCTACACCTTC
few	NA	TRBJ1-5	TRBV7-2	CASSSNTNQPQHF	TGTGCCAGCAGTTCTAATACCAATCAGCCCCAGCATTTT
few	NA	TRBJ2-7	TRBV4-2	CASSQDEEATYEQYF	TGTGCCAGCAGCCAAGATGAAGAAGCTACCTACGAGCAGTACTTC
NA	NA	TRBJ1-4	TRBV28	CASSLPRQNNEKLFF	TGTGCCAGCAGTTTACCCAGACAGAATAATGAAAAACTGTTTTTT
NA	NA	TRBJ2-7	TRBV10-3	CAISPPGPNYEQYF	TGTGCCATCAGTCCCCCGGGTCCGAACTACGAGCAGTACTTC
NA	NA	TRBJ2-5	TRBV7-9	CASSLQASYQETQYF	TGTGCCAGCAGCTTACAGGCTAGTTACCAAGAGACCCAGTACTTC
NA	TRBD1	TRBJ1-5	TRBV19	CASSVRDRPIPPQHF	TGTGCCAGTAGTGTGCGGGACAGACCCATCCCGCCCCAGCATTTT
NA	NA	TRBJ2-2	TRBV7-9	CASKLPPKRRNTGELFF	TGTGCCAGCAAGTTACCGCCGAAGCGGAGGAACACCGGGGAGCTGTTTTTT
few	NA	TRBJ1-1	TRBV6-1	CASKRQAWGTEAFF	TGTGCCAGCAAACGACAGGCCTGGGGCACTGAAGCTTTCTTT
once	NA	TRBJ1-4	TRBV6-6	CASKEGPGTEKLFF	TGTGCCAGCAAGGAGGGACCCGGGACCGAAAAACTGTTTTTT
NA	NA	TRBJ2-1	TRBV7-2	CASTPSWGEASNEQFF	TGTGCCAGCACCCCGAGTTGGGGGGAGGCCTCTAATGAGCAGTTCTTC
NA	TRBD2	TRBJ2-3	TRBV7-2	CASSTDAGGTDTQYF	TGTGCCAGCAGCACCGACGCGGGGGGAACAGATACGCAGTATTTT
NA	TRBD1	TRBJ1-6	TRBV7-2	CASSLDRLSPLHF	TGTGCCAGCAGCTTGGACAGGCTTTCACCCCTCCACTTT
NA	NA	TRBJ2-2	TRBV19	CASSSPLSNTGELFF	TGTGCCAGTAGTAGTCCCCTGTCGAACACCGGGGAGCTGTTTTTT
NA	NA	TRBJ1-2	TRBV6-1	CASSAFDRGYTF	TGTGCCAGCAGTGCCTTCGACAGAGGCTACACCTTC
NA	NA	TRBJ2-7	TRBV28	CASSLRPLAEQYF	TGTGCCAGCAGTTTACGGCCCTTGGCCGAGCAGTACTTC
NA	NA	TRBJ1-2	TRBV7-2	CASSLYVGQGEGGYTF	TGTGCCAGCAGCTTATATGTTGGGCAGGGCGAGGGTGGCTACACCTTC
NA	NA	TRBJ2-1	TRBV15	CATSRVLAGSNEQFF	TGTGCCACCAGCAGAGTCCTAGCAGGAAGCAATGAGCAGTTCTTC
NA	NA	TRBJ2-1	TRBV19	CASTPSPRQNNEQFF	TGTGCCAGTACACCCTCCCCCAGGCAAAACAATGAGCAGTTCTTC
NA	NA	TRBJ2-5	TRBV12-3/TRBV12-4	CASSFSVYPETQYF	TGTGCCAGCAGTTTCTCAGTCTATCCGGAGACCCAGTACTTC
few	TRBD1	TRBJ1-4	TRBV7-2	CASSSTGTGGEKLFF	TGTGCCAGCAGCTCCACCGGGACAGGGGGCGAAAAACTGTTTTTT
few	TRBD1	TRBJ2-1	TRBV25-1	CASSEARTGDNEQFF	TGTGCCAGCAGTGAAGCGCGGACAGGGGACAATGAGCAGTTCTTC
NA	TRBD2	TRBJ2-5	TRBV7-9	CASSLASPLADDPQETQYF	TGTGCCAGCAGCTTAGCGTCTCCGCTAGCGGATGACCCCCAAGAGACCCAGTACTTC